These 22 T cell receptor beta chains came from one sample sequenced in a study of cytomegalovirus exposure and HLA in healthy donors. Profiling relied on immunoSEQ multiplex PCR, and the TCRdb table lists in-frame clones only, not all of them. The sample carries under 200,000 clones, 91% recorded once. The specimen was PBMCs. All receptors derive from a woman aged 18 to 35 in good health and CMV-seropositive.

The rearrangement joins TRBV15 to TRBJ2-1, with 7 bases lining up with TRBD2. Looked up from germline, CDR1 is LNHNV and CDR2 is YYDKDF (reference sequence). V trimming: 0 bases; J trimming: 0 bases; junction bases outside the gene matches: 11. The CDR3 runs to 19 residues. CDR3 nucleotides: TGTGCCACCAGCAGAGATTCACGGCTAGCGGCAAACTCCTACAATGAGCAGTTCTTC. The encoded protein is CATSRDSRLAANSYNEQFF.

The rearrangement uses TRBV29-1 and TRBJ2-3, with D hard to call. This CDR3 comprises 12 residues. CDR1 and CDR2 from the germline V gene are SQVTM and ANQGSEA. V lost 7 bases to trimming and J lost 2 bases, with 10 bases between them. The CDR3 loop reads CSAKTYTDTQYF. The CDR3 nucleotides read TGCAGCGCAAAGACTTACACAGATACGCAGTATTTT.

This clone showed up just a few times. The chain joins TRBV5-1 to TRBJ2-2; 10 bases line up with TRBD1. The CDR3 runs to 16 residues. V trimming: 3 bases; J trimming: 2 bases; junction bases outside the gene matches: 4. CDR1 is SGHRS and CDR2 is YFSETQ in the germline V gene. The CDR3 here is CASSSDRGHNTGELFF. The CDR3 DNA sequence: TGCGCCAGCAGCTCTGACAGGGGGCACAACACCGGGGAGCTGTTTTTT.

This chain uses TRBV2 with TRBJ1-1; 7 nucleotides agree with TRBD1. After removal of 6 bases from V and 4 bases from J, the junction contained 8 bases not matched to a gene. This CDR3 comprises 14 residues. The germline CDR1 and CDR2 sequences are SNHLY and FYNNEI. In DNA form, the CDR3 reads TGTGCCAGCAGGCACATTTCAGGGGGCACTGAAGCTTTCTTT. Translation: CASRHISGGTEAFF.

This clone was seen only once. The J gene is TRBJ2-7, the V gene TRBV21-1; no check of the table's D call, TRBD2, against the DNA was made. TRBV21-1 is listed as a pseudogene. CDR3 length: 16 amino acids. The CDR3 DNA is TGTGCCAGCAGCAACCTAACCCCGGACTATTCCTACGAGCAGTACTTC. Amino acids: CASSNLTPDYSYEQYF.

This sequence joins TRBV6-1 and TRBJ2-7, with D perhaps TRBD1 (6 bases). V was trimmed by 5 bases and J by 1 base, leaving 12 bases between them. Germline V gene data show CDR1 as MNHNS and CDR2 as SASEGT. The CDR3 totals 14 residues. The CDR3 protein is CASSSRTASYEQYF. CDR3 coding DNA: TGTGCCAGCAGTTCCCGGACAGCATCCTACGAGCAGTACTTC.

V usage is TRBV6-1 and J usage is TRBJ2-4; D uncertain. CDR1 is MNHNS, CDR2 SASEGT, per germline. The CDR3 has 15 amino acids. Trimming removed 3 bases at V and 1 base at J, with 10 bases between. The CDR3 region has the DNA TGTGCCAGCAGTGAGTTTTACGGGGCCAAAAACATTCAGTACTTC. Its translation: CASSEFYGAKNIQYF.

In its sample, this clone was seen a few times. This sequence joins TRBV18 and TRBJ2-7; weak D call: TRBD1 (6 bases). Germline loops: CDR1 KGHSH, CDR2 LQKENI. Trimming took 3 bases from V and 5 from J, leaving 17 bases between them. The CDR3 has 15 amino acids. Here the CDR3 reads CASSPADRRSHEQYF. The CDR3 region has the DNA TGTGCCAGCTCACCGGCTGACAGGAGATCCCACGAGCAGTACTTC. Combining the CDR3 with reference TRBV18 and TRBJ2-7 gives the whole variable domain NAGVMQNPRHLVRRRGQEARLRCSPMKGHSHVYWYRQLPEEGLKFMVYLQKENIIDESGMPKERFSAEFPKEGPSILRIQQVVRGDSAAYFCASSPADRRSHEQYFGPGTRLTVT.

This chain joins TRBV6-5 and TRBJ1-2; perhaps TRBD1 as D (5 bases). The CDR3 sequence is 16 residues long. The V and J ends lost 0 bases and 0 bases respectively, with 11 bases between them. Germline V gene sequence: CDR1 MNHEY, CDR2 SVGAGI. CDR3 residues: CASSYSRGGPNYGYTF. CDR3 coding DNA: TGTGCCAGCAGTTACTCGAGGGGAGGCCCTAACTATGGCTACACCTTC.

This rearrangement joins TRBV6-1 to TRBJ1-2; D uncertain. The CDR3 sequence is 15 residues long. V lost 2 bases to trimming and J lost 7 bases, with 17 bases between them. Germline loops: CDR1 MNHNS, CDR2 SASEGT. CDR3 nucleotides: TGTGCCAGCAGTGAAATCGGAGGGTCATGGTCTGGCTACACCTTC. Its translation is CASSEIGGSWSGYTF.

To note about this clone: Other DNA sequences of this sample code for an identical CDR3. J is TRBJ2-7 and V is TRBV28, with unresolved D. The CDR3 runs to 11 residues. V gave up 1 base and J gave up 4 bases, with 2 bases separating them. In germline, CDR1 is MDHEN, CDR2 SYDVKM. CDR3: CASSLLYEQYF. In DNA, the CDR3 is TGTGCCAGCAGTTTATTATACGAGCAGTACTTC.

The genes are TRBV14 and TRBJ2-3, with D perhaps TRBD2 (5 bases). Trimming shortened V by 4 bases and J by 8 bases, and 19 bases separated the two germline ends. The CDR3 has 15 residues. Germline V gene sequence: CDR1 SGHDN, CDR2 FVKESK. CDR3 residues: CASSRPGLGIGTQYF. The CDR3 DNA reads TGTGCCAGCAGCCGGCCCGGACTGGGGATTGGTACGCAGTATTTT.

The table lists this clone with a count of one. The V call is TRBV6-1, the J call TRBJ1-2; tentatively, D is TRBD1 (5 bases). CDR1 and CDR2 (germline): MNHNS, SASEGT. Trimming left V 2 bases short and J 6 bases short, with 10 bases between. The CDR3 sequence is 13 residues long. This CDR3 is CASSEPARDGYTF. CDR3 bases: TGTGCCAGCAGTGAACCGGCCAGGGATGGCTACACCTTC.

The chain uses TRBV30 and TRBJ2-6; 8 bases align to TRBD1. This CDR3 region has 17 residues. V lost 0 bases, J lost 0 bases, and 4 bases stayed unmatched. Per the germline V gene, CDR1 is GTSNPN and CDR2 is SVGIG (reference sequence). As DNA, the CDR3 is TGTGCCTGGAGTGTAGGACAGGGTTTCTCTGGGGCCAACGTCCTGACTTTC. Its protein product is CAWSVGQGFSGANVLTF.

This rearrangement joins TRBV7-8 to TRBJ2-5; TRBD2 matches at 13 bases. In germline, CDR1 is SGHVS, CDR2 FQNEAQ. The CDR3 contains 20 residues. Losses at the gene ends were 6 bases for V and 4 bases for J; bases not matched to a gene: 20. CDR3 protein: CASSHRGLAGVLVDVETQYF. In DNA, the CDR3 is TGTGCCAGCAGTCACCGCGGACTAGCGGGGGTTTTGGTTGACGTAGAGACCCAGTACTTC.

The gene calls are TRBV7-6 and TRBJ2-5, with D perhaps matching TRBD2 (5 bases). The CDR3 runs 15 residues. Between the trimmed V and J ends, which lost 1 base and 5 bases, there was a span of 14 bases. Per germline, CDR1 SGHVS and CDR2 FNYEAQ. The CDR3 DNA sequence: TGTGCCAGCAGCTTAGAGGCGGGCGCCGGGGAGACCCAGTACTTC. This gives the protein CASSLEAGAGETQYF.

V usage is TRBV4-3 and J usage is TRBJ2-1; 10 bases match TRBD2. The CDR3 contains 17 residues. Germline V lookup: CDR1 LGHNA, CDR2 YSLEER. V trimming: 1 base; J trimming: 4 bases; junction bases outside the gene matches: 7. CDR3 DNA sequence: TGCGCCAGCAGCCAAGGTCGACTAGCGGGTGGGTACAATGAGCAGTTCTTC. Its translation: CASSQGRLAGGYNEQFF.

This chain uses TRBV4-3 with TRBJ2-7; D gene uncertain. Trimming pared 0 bases from V and 2 bases from J, leaving 11 bases between. The germline V gene has CDR1 LGHNA and CDR2 YSLEER. The CDR3 has 15 amino acids. The CDR3 region has the DNA TGCGCCAGCAGCCAAGACAAGGCCAGGCCCTACGAGCAGTACTTC. Its protein is CASSQDKARPYEQYF.

The chain carries TRBV2 and TRBJ2-2; 8 bases are shared with TRBD2. Germline trimming cut 0 bases from V and 6 bases from J; bases unmatched to any gene: 12. Germline lookup yields CDR1 SNHLY and CDR2 FYNNEI. The CDR3 is 18 residues long. The CDR3: CASSEARSGRRTAGELFF. CDR3 DNA sequence: TGTGCCAGCAGTGAAGCGCGGAGCGGGAGAAGAACCGCCGGGGAGCTGTTTTTT. The full variable domain, in which reference TRBV2 and TRBJ2-2 provide the parts outside the CDR3, is EPEVTQTPSHQVTQMGQEVILRCVPISNHLYFYWYRQILGQKVEFLVSFYNNEISEKSEIFDDQFSVERPDGSNFTLKIRSTKLEDSAMYFCASSEARSGRRTAGELFFGEGSRLTVL.

The CDR3 DNA follows: TGTGCCAGCAGCTCTAGGACAGATACGCAGTATTTT. Translated, it gives CASSSRTDTQYF. J is TRBJ2-3 and V is TRBV11-1, with unresolved D. Deletions cut 4 bases from V and 3 bases from J, with 5 bases between. Per germline, CDR1 SGHAT and CDR2 FQDESV (reference sequence). This CDR3 is built from 12 residues.

CDR3 region: CASSVDTEQETQYF. Written as DNA, the CDR3 is TGTGCCAGCAGCGTAGATACAGAACAAGAGACCCAGTACTTC. The chain has TRBV9 and TRBJ2-5; D unclear. CDR3 length equals 14 residues. The V end was cut by 0 bases, the J end by 2 bases, with 8 bases between. The V gene's germline CDR1 is SGDLS and CDR2 YYNGEE.

This clone was counted between two and nine times. Here the CDR3 reads CASSLEDSSYYGYTF. The CDR3 DNA reads TGTGCCAGCAGCTTAGAGGACAGCTCATACTATGGCTACACCTTC. This sequence joins TRBV7-2 and TRBJ1-2; maybe TRBD1 (6 bases). The CDR3 sequence is 15 residues long. With 1 base removed from V and 3 bases from J, the gap between germline ends came to 12 bases. Germline V lookup: CDR1 SGHTA, CDR2 FQGNSA.